A selection of T cell receptor beta chains follows, all from one sample in a study of T cell changes during pregnancy in multiple sclerosis. Data came from immunoSEQ multiplex PCR; TCRdb stores just in-frame clones and leaves some out. Of tens of thousands of clones in the sample, about 93% are singletons; the top ten hold about 7%. The sequences come from CD8+ T cells from peripheral blood mononuclear cells, collected in the third trimester of pregnancy. The receptor source for this set is a female donor with multiple sclerosis, enrolled in a pregnancy study. Both conserved end residues are part of each CDR3. Each record gives: clone size, D gene, J gene, V gene, CDR3 protein, CDR3 DNA. D genes are given only for firm matches. The listing skips clone size in some rows; elsewhere it reads once, few, many or a size class.

clone size: once; D gene: TRBD2; J gene: TRBJ2-1; V gene: TRBV10-3; CDR3 protein: CAIRLAGADEQFF; CDR3 DNA: TGTGCCATCAGACTAGCGGGGGCCGATGAGCAGTTCTTC
clone size: .; D gene: TRBD1; J gene: TRBJ1-5; V gene: TRBV27; CDR3 protein: CASGQGGQPQHF; CDR3 DNA: TGTGCCAGCGGTCAAGGGGGCCAGCCCCAGCATTTT
clone size: .; D gene: TRBD1; J gene: TRBJ2-7; V gene: TRBV10-2; CDR3 protein: CASSDPGQGSYEQYF; CDR3 DNA: TGCGCCAGCAGTGATCCGGGACAGGGGTCCTACGAGCAGTACTTC
clone size: .; D gene: .; J gene: TRBJ2-1; V gene: TRBV4-1; CDR3 protein: CASSQDESSGDEQFF; CDR3 DNA: TGCGCCAGCAGCCAAGACGAGTCGTCGGGGGATGAGCAGTTCTTC
clone size: .; D gene: .; J gene: TRBJ2-3; V gene: TRBV9; CDR3 protein: CASSVGGTDTQYF; CDR3 DNA: TGTGCCAGCAGCGTAGGAGGGACAGATACGCAGTATTTT
clone size: .; D gene: .; J gene: TRBJ2-6; V gene: TRBV4-3; CDR3 protein: CASSQEGAGGANVLTF; CDR3 DNA: TGCGCCAGCAGCCAAGAGGGGGCTGGGGGGGCCAACGTCCTGACTTTC
clone size: .; D gene: TRBD2; J gene: TRBJ2-2; V gene: TRBV7-8; CDR3 protein: CASSQRGADGELFF; CDR3 DNA: TGTGCCAGCAGCCAGCGGGGGGCCGACGGGGAGCTGTTTTTT
clone size: .; D gene: TRBD1; J gene: TRBJ1-1; V gene: TRBV6-5; CDR3 protein: CATHGAGGTEAFF; CDR3 DNA: TGTGCCACTCACGGGGCAGGGGGCACTGAAGCTTTCTTT
clone size: .; D gene: TRBD2; J gene: TRBJ2-3; V gene: TRBV13; CDR3 protein: CASSPSGSSSTDTQYF; CDR3 DNA: TGTGCCAGCAGCCCTAGCGGAAGCTCTAGCACAGATACGCAGTATTTT
clone size: .; D gene: .; J gene: TRBJ1-5; V gene: TRBV4-1; CDR3 protein: CASSQDGGINQPQHF; CDR3 DNA: TGCGCCAGCAGCCAAGATGGAGGTATTAATCAGCCCCAGCATTTT
clone size: .; D gene: .; J gene: TRBJ2-7; V gene: TRBV27; CDR3 protein: CASRPEQGVEQYF; CDR3 DNA: TGTGCCAGCAGGCCAGAACAGGGAGTAGAGCAGTACTTC
clone size: .; D gene: .; J gene: TRBJ2-3; V gene: TRBV5-1; CDR3 protein: CASRPPLGPGSLGTDTQYF; CDR3 DNA: TGCGCCAGCAGGCCACCCCTAGGACCGGGGAGTTTAGGGACAGATACGCAGTATTTT
clone size: .; D gene: .; J gene: TRBJ1-1; V gene: TRBV4-2; CDR3 protein: CASSQDVQRGTEAFF; CDR3 DNA: TGTGCCAGCAGCCAAGACGTCCAGCGAGGCACTGAAGCTTTCTTT
clone size: .; D gene: TRBD1; J gene: TRBJ1-2; V gene: TRBV4-1; CDR3 protein: CASNRQGESNYGYTF; CDR3 DNA: TGCGCCAGCAACAGACAGGGAGAATCTAACTATGGCTACACCTTC
clone size: .; D gene: TRBD1; J gene: TRBJ2-1; V gene: TRBV2; CDR3 protein: CASAGTGGNEQFF; CDR3 DNA: TGTGCCAGCGCCGGGACAGGGGGCAATGAGCAGTTCTTC
clone size: .; D gene: TRBD1; J gene: TRBJ1-5; V gene: TRBV10-3; CDR3 protein: CAIRDGTGINQPQHF; CDR3 DNA: TGTGCCATCAGGGACGGGACAGGGATTAATCAGCCCCAGCATTTT
clone size: .; D gene: .; J gene: TRBJ1-1; V gene: TRBV7-2; CDR3 protein: CASSLGQITEAFF; CDR3 DNA: TGTGCCAGCAGCTTGGGGCAGATCACTGAAGCTTTCTTT
clone size: .; D gene: .; J gene: TRBJ2-7; V gene: TRBV18; CDR3 protein: CASPASSPREQYF; CDR3 DNA: TGTGCCAGCCCCGCATCATCCCCTCGGGAGCAGTACTTC
clone size: .; D gene: .; J gene: TRBJ1-1; V gene: TRBV11-2; CDR3 protein: CASSFMASGRNTEAFF; CDR3 DNA: TGTGCCAGCAGCTTCATGGCATCGGGGAGGAACACTGAAGCTTTCTTT
clone size: .; D gene: TRBD1; J gene: TRBJ1-3; V gene: TRBV6-6; CDR3 protein: CASGPTGAGNTIYF; CDR3 DNA: TGTGCCAGCGGTCCGACAGGGGCAGGAAACACCATATATTTT
clone size: .; D gene: TRBD2; J gene: TRBJ2-1; V gene: TRBV18; CDR3 protein: CASSLAGGAYNEQFF; CDR3 DNA: TGTGCCAGCTCACTAGCGGGAGGGGCCTACAATGAGCAGTTCTTC
clone size: .; D gene: TRBD1; J gene: TRBJ1-1; V gene: TRBV7-3; CDR3 protein: CASSFGTGGTEAFF; CDR3 DNA: TGTGCCAGCAGCTTTGGGACAGGGGGAACTGAAGCTTTCTTT
clone size: .; D gene: .; J gene: TRBJ2-3; V gene: TRBV21-1; CDR3 protein: CASGWVTSGTSTDTQYF; CDR3 DNA: TGTGCCAGCGGGTGGGTCACTAGCGGCACTAGCACAGATACGCAGTATTTT
clone size: .; D gene: .; J gene: TRBJ2-7; V gene: TRBV28; CDR3 protein: CASSLGRGSYEQYF; CDR3 DNA: TGTGCCAGCAGTTTAGGTCGGGGCTCCTACGAGCAGTACTTC
clone size: .; D gene: .; J gene: TRBJ1-1; V gene: TRBV5-1; CDR3 protein: CASSLYGVTTEAFF; CDR3 DNA: TGCGCCAGCAGCTTGTACGGGGTTACCACTGAAGCTTTCTTT
clone size: .; D gene: .; J gene: TRBJ2-3; V gene: TRBV19; CDR3 protein: CASSLSTTDTQYF; CDR3 DNA: TGTGCCAGTAGTTTGAGCACCACAGATACGCAGTATTTT
clone size: .; D gene: .; J gene: TRBJ2-7; V gene: TRBV5-4; CDR3 protein: CASSLVAQGNSYEQYF; CDR3 DNA: TGTGCCAGCAGCTTGGTGGCGCAGGGGAATTCCTACGAGCAGTACTTC
clone size: .; D gene: .; J gene: TRBJ1-5; V gene: TRBV28; CDR3 protein: CASSSPGRANQPQHF; CDR3 DNA: TGTGCCAGCAGTTCGCCTGGGCGTGCCAATCAGCCCCAGCATTTT
clone size: .; D gene: TRBD1; J gene: TRBJ2-2; V gene: TRBV7-6; CDR3 protein: CASSQGTGFNTGELFF; CDR3 DNA: TGTGCCAGCAGCCAGGGGACAGGGTTTAACACCGGGGAGCTGTTTTTT
clone size: .; D gene: .; J gene: TRBJ1-4; V gene: TRBV21-1; CDR3 protein: CASSKDRRPGAKLFF; CDR3 DNA: TGTGCCAGCAGCAAAGACCGGCGACCGGGAGCGAAACTGTTTTTT
clone size: .; D gene: TRBD1; J gene: TRBJ1-2; V gene: TRBV14; CDR3 protein: CASSQDLRPDRDIMAFYGYTF; CDR3 DNA: TGTGCCAGCAGCCAAGATTTACGACCGGACAGGGACATTATGGCGTTCTATGGCTACACCTTC
clone size: once; D gene: .; J gene: TRBJ2-7; V gene: TRBV19; CDR3 protein: CASRPGQSYEQYF; CDR3 DNA: TGTGCCAGTAGGCCGGGACAAAGCTACGAGCAGTACTTC
clone size: .; D gene: TRBD1; J gene: TRBJ2-7; V gene: TRBV5-8; CDR3 protein: CASSLGQGPYEQYF; CDR3 DNA: TGTGCCAGCAGCTTGGGACAGGGCCCTTACGAGCAGTACTTC
clone size: .; D gene: TRBD2; J gene: TRBJ2-2; V gene: TRBV5-1; CDR3 protein: CASSYGPGLAPTGELFF; CDR3 DNA: TGCGCCAGCAGCTACGGCCCGGGACTAGCCCCCACCGGGGAGCTGTTTTTT
clone size: .; D gene: TRBD2; J gene: TRBJ2-1; V gene: TRBV5-5; CDR3 protein: CAASLGAGVLNEQFF; CDR3 DNA: TGTGCCGCCTCTCTCGGGGCGGGGGTCTTAAATGAGCAGTTCTTC
clone size: .; D gene: .; J gene: TRBJ1-2; V gene: TRBV27; CDR3 protein: CASRSIANYGYTF; CDR3 DNA: TGTGCCAGCCGGTCGATCGCTAACTATGGCTACACCTTC
clone size: .; D gene: TRBD1; J gene: TRBJ2-1; V gene: TRBV9; CDR3 protein: CASSVGDRVPYNEQFF; CDR3 DNA: TGTGCCAGCAGCGTAGGGGACAGGGTGCCCTACAATGAGCAGTTCTTC
clone size: .; D gene: .; J gene: TRBJ2-3; V gene: TRBV4-2; CDR3 protein: CASSPAPGGADTQYF; CDR3 DNA: TGTGCCAGCAGCCCAGCTCCGGGCGGGGCAGATACGCAGTATTTT
clone size: .; D gene: TRBD2; J gene: TRBJ2-3; V gene: TRBV6-6; CDR3 protein: CASSSRLAGGGDTQYF; CDR3 DNA: TGTGCCAGCAGTTCGCGACTAGCGGGGGGGGGAGATACGCAGTATTTT
clone size: once; D gene: TRBD1; J gene: TRBJ1-1; V gene: TRBV7-9; CDR3 protein: CASSYRDRGPEAFF; CDR3 DNA: TGTGCCAGCAGCTACCGGGACAGGGGGCCTGAAGCTTTCTTT
clone size: .; D gene: .; J gene: TRBJ2-1; V gene: TRBV11-2; CDR3 protein: CASSPDSNEQFF; CDR3 DNA: TGTGCCAGCAGCCCCGACTCCAATGAGCAGTTCTTC
clone size: .; D gene: .; J gene: TRBJ1-1; V gene: TRBV5-4; CDR3 protein: CASSLVQGTEAFF; CDR3 DNA: TGTGCCAGCAGCTTGGTACAGGGCACTGAAGCTTTCTTT
clone size: .; D gene: .; J gene: TRBJ2-1; V gene: TRBV15; CDR3 protein: CATSRSVTNTVHNEQFF; CDR3 DNA: TGTGCCACCAGCAGGTCAGTCACTAATACCGTGCACAATGAGCAGTTCTTC
clone size: .; D gene: .; J gene: TRBJ1-1; V gene: TRBV5-4; CDR3 protein: CASSRGENTEAFF; CDR3 DNA: TGTGCCAGCAGCCGGGGGGAGAACACTGAAGCTTTCTTT
clone size: .; D gene: .; J gene: TRBJ2-7; V gene: TRBV5-5; CDR3 protein: CASSLRQGNEQYF; CDR3 DNA: TGTGCCAGCAGCTTACGGCAGGGAAACGAGCAGTACTTC